What follows are 14 T cell receptor beta chains derived from one specimen sequenced in a study of blood T cells in healthy people across ages. PCR was performed a second time for about 7 to 11 cycles using a sample-barcoded 5' primer and a J-beta primer mix. TCRdb recomputed calls from the 5' RACE reads with MiXCR, one row per CDR3 protein. Altogether about a million distinct CDR3 sequences are present, about 44% being singletons, with the ten largest covering roughly 12%. Sequenced input: blood. These receptors were taken from a man aged 25 to 45 in good health.

This clonotype was seen more than once but under ten times. The rearrangement uses TRBV7-2 and TRBJ2-1; 11 nucleotides match TRBD2. In germline, CDR1 is SGHTA, CDR2 FQGNSA. The CDR3 totals 15 residues. The ends lost 2 bases at V and 5 bases at J; junction bases unmatched: 2. CDR3 sequence: CASSLSGLADNEQFF. The DNA of the CDR3 is TGTGCCAGCAGCTTATCGGGACTAGCGGACAATGAGCAGTTCTTC. Together with reference TRBV7-2 and TRBJ2-1, the CDR3 gives the full variable domain: GAGVSQSPSNKVTEKGKDVELRCDPISGHTALYWYRQSLGQGLEFLIYFQGNSAPDKSGLPSDRFSAERTGGSVSTLTIQRTQQEDSAVYLCASSLSGLADNEQFFGPGTRLTVL.

This clonotype was picked up a small number of times. The rearrangement links TRBV7-2 to TRBJ1-2; weak D call: TRBD1 (5 bases). From germline, CDR1 is SGHTA and CDR2 FQGNSA. The CDR3 has 13 amino acids. V was cut by 4 bases and J by 4 bases, with 10 bases left in between. This CDR3 is CASSSRQFYGYTF. CDR3 nucleotides: TGTGCCAGCAGCTCGCGACAGTTCTATGGCTACACCTTC.

The chain combines TRBV12-3 or TRBV12-4 with TRBJ1-1; D is uncertain. The CDR3 is 12 amino acids. V lost 1 base and J lost 6, with 6 bases in between. The CDR3 DNA is TGTGCCAGCAGTTTAGGTTCGGCTGAAGCTTTCTTT. Residues: CASSLGSAEAFF.

The chain has TRBV12-3 or TRBV12-4 and TRBJ2-1; 7 positions agree with TRBD1. With V trimmed by 8 bases and J by 6 bases, 4 bases remained unmatched. The CDR3 has 12 amino acids. The CDR3 coding sequence is TGTGCCAGCGGGGACAGCAGCAATGAGCAGTTCTTC. Its protein product is CASGDSSNEQFF.

This clonotype was observed a handful of times. The V and J genes are TRBV4-1 and TRBJ2-5; tentative D call: TRBD2 (6 bases). Gene TRBJ2-7 matches the end of the DNA better, so the J call may be wrong. This CDR3 has 14 amino acids. Looked up from germline, CDR1 is MGHRA and CDR2 is YSYEKL. CDR3 sequence reads: CASSQESGSGEQYF. CDR3 bases: TGCGCCAGCAGCCAAGAGTCCGGGAGCGGCGAGCAGTACTTC.

The chain recombines TRBV5-1 with TRBJ1-2; the match to TRBD1 covers 7 bases. The V segment lost 2 bases and the J segment 4 bases; nucleotides outside the gene matches: 8. Germline-derived CDR1 and CDR2 are SGHRS and YFSETQ. The CDR3 runs 15 residues. The CDR3 DNA sequence: TGCGCCAGCAGCTTACAGAGCCGGGACAGCTATGGCTACACCTTC. It codes for CASSLQSRDSYGYTF.

Only a few counts were recorded for this clonotype. The chain combines TRBV20-1 with TRBJ2-7; no reliable D call. The CDR3 is 13 amino acids. Trimming cost V 6 bases and J 5 bases, with 17 bases left between them. Per the germline V gene, CDR1 is DFQATT and CDR2 is SNEGSKA (reference sequence). Here the CDR3 reads CSALPLSADEQYF. CDR3 sequence (DNA): TGCAGTGCGCTCCCTCTATCGGCGGACGAGCAGTACTTC.

The chain uses TRBV6-5 and TRBJ2-3; 9 bases fit TRBD2. CDR3 length equals 15 residues. Looked up from germline, CDR1 is MNHEY and CDR2 is SVGAGI. The trim removed 6 bases at V and 1 base at J, leaving 5 bases unmatched. The CDR3 bases are TGTGCCAGCAGCCGAGCGGGGGGCCGCACAGATACGCAGTATTTT. Translation: CASSRAGGRTDTQYF.

This chain links TRBV30 with TRBJ2-1; 11 bases are shared with TRBD2. The CDR3 consists of 15 residues. The V and J ends lost 4 bases and 6 bases, in that order; junction bases with no gene match: 8. Germline V gene data show CDR1 as GTSNPN and CDR2 as SVGIG (reference sequence). CDR3 region: CAWNEGLAGGNEQFF. The CDR3, as DNA: TGTGCCTGGAACGAGGGGCTAGCGGGGGGCAATGAGCAGTTCTTC.

As for this clonotype: The junction differs from germline at one of its ends, possibly a read error. This chain links TRBV7-6 with TRBJ1-4; D unresolved. Germline V gene sequence: CDR1 SGHVS, CDR2 FNYEAQ. CDR3 size: 16 residues. The CDR3 sequence: CASSLGSRLPNEKPFF. The DNA for the CDR3 is TGTGCCAGCAGCTTAGGCAGCCGACTACCTAATGAAAAACCGTTTTTT.

The CDR3: CSASTPSIDTQYF. In nucleotides, the CDR3 is TGCAGTGCTAGTACCCCATCCATAGATACGCAGTATTTT. The chain has TRBV20-1 and TRBJ2-3; no reliable D call. There are 13 residues in the CDR3. V lost 3 bases and J 5 bases, leaving 12 bases between the germline ends. Germline lookup yields CDR1 DFQATT and CDR2 SNEGSKA (reference sequence).

This clonotype was recorded at least ten times. The chain joins TRBV29-1 to TRBJ2-5; D is perhaps TRBD1 (5 bases). Germline V lookup: CDR1 SQVTM, CDR2 ANQGSEA. Trimming removed 2 bases at V and 11 bases at J, with 15 bases between. The length of the CDR3 is 12 residues. This chain's CDR3 is CSVEPDTEGQYF. CDR3 in DNA: TGCAGCGTTGAACCGGACACCGAAGGGCAGTACTTC.

This chain links TRBV5-5 with TRBJ1-4; D is undetermined. V dropped 0 bases and J dropped 3 bases, with 6 bases sitting between them. Germline loops: CDR1 SGHKS, CDR2 YYEKEE (reference sequence). There are 14 residues in the CDR3. The CDR3 loop is CASSLGAANEKLFF. The CDR3 region has the DNA TGTGCCAGCAGCTTGGGAGCCGCTAATGAAAAACTGTTTTTT.

The chain carries TRBV7-6 and TRBJ2-1; TRBD2 matches at 12 bases. There are 14 residues in the CDR3. With 7 bases clipped from V and 7 bases from J, the junction kept 5 bases outside the gene matches. CDR1 SGHVS and CDR2 FNYEAQ come from the germline V gene. The CDR3 protein is CASTLGTSGNEQFF. In DNA, the CDR3 is TGTGCCAGCACCCTCGGGACTAGCGGGAATGAGCAGTTCTTC.